The source of this T cell receptor beta chain is a study of T-cell reconstitution after alpha-beta-depleted transplantation in children (dated by TCRdb to between 2015 and 2016). Notes on the research overall: The study quantitatively tracked T-cell immune reconstitution after TCRalphabeta/CD19-depleted allogeneic hematopoietic cell transplantation in children using TCR repertoire profiling.

CDR1 and CDR2 were assigned from the germline V gene as LGHNA and YNFKEQ. Its CDR3 holds 19 amino acids, cysteine through phenylalanine. Only the CDR3 part of the read is kept: 57 bases, read in frame from the first base. The junction carries 19 bases between V and J, which are trimmed by 1 base and 0 bases respectively. This sample's treatment or condition label indicates: allogeneic hematopoietic cell transplantation with graft depleted of TCRalphabeta T cells and CD19 B cells. TCRalphabeta/CD19-depleted allogeneic hematopoietic cell grafts were given to the transplant recipients, all of whom were children. To prepare the library, PCR was applied. The sequencer listed for this sample is Illumina HiSeq 2500. Molecular barcoding was employed in the preparation of TCR libraries, with unique molecular identifiers being used to normalize TCRbeta repertoire quantification. TCRdb reprocessing: public reads trimmed at Q25 with fastp, clones called with MiXCR, in-frame beta chains kept. Rows merge per CDR3 protein into single entries with the most common DNA and genes. This sample lists about 870,000 distinct CDR3 sequences; roughly 15% were detected once. The ten top clones hold approximately 5% of the sample.

This clonotype was found a few times. What this receptor recognizes is not known. The record has no base qualities; no much larger clone is one base away. Overall study results and their limits: The apparently early recovery of alphabetaT-cell counts about two months after transplant reportedly depended on only several hundred rapidly expanded clones that came from non-depleted graft cells. Hyperexpanded clone frequencies declined over subsequent months; after one year, T-cell counts and TCRbeta diversity were mostly attributed to newly produced T cells. In some patients, the high TCRbeta diversity seen at day 60 was put down to recipient T cells and intrathymic progenitors that had survived conditioning.

The sequence came from a male patient younger than 18 who had a stem cell transplant for acute lymphoblastic leukemia, so the T cells may come from the graft donor. The material sequenced was PBMCs, mostly from graft donor cells, taken 360 days after TCRalphabeta/CD19-depleted stem cell transplant. The chain links TRBV4-2 with TRBJ2-1; the D segment could be TRBD2, given 5 matching bases. The nucleotide sequence reads as follows: TGTGCCAGCAGCCAAGGGAGGTTCGGTTCCTTGAGCTCCTACAATGAGCAGTTCTTC. This gives the protein CASSQGRFGSLSSYNEQFF.